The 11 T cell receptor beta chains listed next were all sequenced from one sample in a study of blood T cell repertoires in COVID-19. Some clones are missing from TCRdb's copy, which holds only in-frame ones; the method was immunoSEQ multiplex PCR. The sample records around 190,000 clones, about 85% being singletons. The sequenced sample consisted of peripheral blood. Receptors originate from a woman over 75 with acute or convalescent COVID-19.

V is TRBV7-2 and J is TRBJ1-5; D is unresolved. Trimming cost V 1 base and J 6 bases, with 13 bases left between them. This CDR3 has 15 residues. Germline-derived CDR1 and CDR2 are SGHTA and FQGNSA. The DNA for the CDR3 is TGTGCCAGCAGCTTAGTCTCTAACGCGGGTCAGCCCCAGCATTTT. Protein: CASSLVSNAGQPQHF.

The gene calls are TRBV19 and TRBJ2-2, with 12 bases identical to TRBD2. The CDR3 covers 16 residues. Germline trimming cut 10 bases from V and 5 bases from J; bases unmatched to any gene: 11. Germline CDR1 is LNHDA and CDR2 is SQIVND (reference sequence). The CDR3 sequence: CATHPQLAGGTGELFF. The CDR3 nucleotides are TGTGCCACCCACCCCCAACTAGCGGGAGGAACCGGGGAGCTGTTTTTT.

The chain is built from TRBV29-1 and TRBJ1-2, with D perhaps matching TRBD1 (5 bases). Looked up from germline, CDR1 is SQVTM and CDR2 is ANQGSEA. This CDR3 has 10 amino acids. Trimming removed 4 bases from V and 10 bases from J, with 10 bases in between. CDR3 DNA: TGCAGCGTTGGGGGGGAGGACTACACCTTC. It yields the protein CSVGGEDYTF.

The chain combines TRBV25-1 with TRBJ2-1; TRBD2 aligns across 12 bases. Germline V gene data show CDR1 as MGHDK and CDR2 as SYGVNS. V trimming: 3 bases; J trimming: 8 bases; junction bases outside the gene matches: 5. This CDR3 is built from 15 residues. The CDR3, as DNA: TGTGCCAGCAGTGATCCTAGCGGGAGGGCCTATGAGCAGTTCTTC. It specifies CASSDPSGRAYEQFF.

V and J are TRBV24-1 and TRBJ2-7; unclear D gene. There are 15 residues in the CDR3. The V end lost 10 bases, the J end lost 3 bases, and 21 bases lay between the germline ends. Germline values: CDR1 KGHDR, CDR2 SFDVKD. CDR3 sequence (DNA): TGTGCCACGAGGCCTTCTCGGCAGCTAAACTACGAGCAGTACTTC. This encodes CATRPSRQLNYEQYF.

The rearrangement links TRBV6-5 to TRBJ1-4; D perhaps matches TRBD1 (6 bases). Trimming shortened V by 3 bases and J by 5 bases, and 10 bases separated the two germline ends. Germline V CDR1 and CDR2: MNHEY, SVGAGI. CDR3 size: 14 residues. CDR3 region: CASSYNRANEKLFF. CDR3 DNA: TGTGCCAGCAGTTATAACAGGGCGAATGAAAAACTGTTTTTT.

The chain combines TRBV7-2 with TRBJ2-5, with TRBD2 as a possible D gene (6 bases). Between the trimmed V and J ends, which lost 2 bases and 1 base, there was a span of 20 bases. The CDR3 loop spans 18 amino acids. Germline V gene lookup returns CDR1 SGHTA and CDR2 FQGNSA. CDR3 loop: CASSLRDRGMGGQETQYF. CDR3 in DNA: TGTGCCAGCAGCTTACGAGATCGCGGGATGGGGGGCCAAGAGACCCAGTACTTC.

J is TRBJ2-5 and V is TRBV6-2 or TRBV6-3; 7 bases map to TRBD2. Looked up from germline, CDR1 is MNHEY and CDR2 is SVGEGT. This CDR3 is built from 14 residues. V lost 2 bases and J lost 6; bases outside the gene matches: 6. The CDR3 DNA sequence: TGTGCCAGCAGTTACGGGGGAGGGGCCAAGACCCAGTACTTC. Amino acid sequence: CASSYGGGAKTQYF.

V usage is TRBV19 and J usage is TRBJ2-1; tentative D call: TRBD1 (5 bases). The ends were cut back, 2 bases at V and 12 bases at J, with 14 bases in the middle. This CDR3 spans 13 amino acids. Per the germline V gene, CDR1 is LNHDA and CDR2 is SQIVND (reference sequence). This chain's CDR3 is CASSIRSLTGQFF. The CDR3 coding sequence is TGTGCCAGTAGTATAAGGAGTCTCACAGGGCAGTTCTTC.

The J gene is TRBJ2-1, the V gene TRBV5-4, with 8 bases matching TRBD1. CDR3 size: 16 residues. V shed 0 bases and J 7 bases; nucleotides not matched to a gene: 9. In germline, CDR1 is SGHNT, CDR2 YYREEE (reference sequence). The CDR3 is CASSLETGGYNNEQFF. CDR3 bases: TGTGCCAGCAGCTTGGAAACAGGGGGGTACAATAATGAGCAGTTCTTC.

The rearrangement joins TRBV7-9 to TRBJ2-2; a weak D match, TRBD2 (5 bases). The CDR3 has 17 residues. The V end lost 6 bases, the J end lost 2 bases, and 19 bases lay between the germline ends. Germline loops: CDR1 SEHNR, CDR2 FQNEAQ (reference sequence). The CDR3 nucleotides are TGTGCCAGCAGTCCTCCGGGCCCTAGCCGTAACACCGGGGAGCTGTTTTTT. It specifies CASSPPGPSRNTGELFF. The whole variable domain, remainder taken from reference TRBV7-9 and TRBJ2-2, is DTGVSQNPRHKITKRGQNVTFRCDPISEHNRLYWYRQTLGQGPEFLTYFQNEAQLEKSRLLSDRFSAERPKGSFSTLEIQRTEQGDSAMYLCASSPPGPSRNTGELFFGEGSRLTVL.